The T cell receptor beta chain described here comes from a study of T cell responses to AZD1222 COVID-19 vaccine. Measured with immunoSEQ multiplex PCR; TCRdb has only the in-frame clones, and not every one. The sample has around 110,000 clones, over 75% seen once. The V gene's germline CDR1 is KGHSH and CDR2 LQKENI. V lost 7 bases and J 9 bases, leaving 13 bases between the germline ends. This CDR3 has 13 residues. Points from the study as a whole: CD4 TCRs covered the whole spike, strongest at regions 160-218 and 743-854.

A single count supports this clone. Its antigen is still unknown. The chain has TRBV18 and TRBJ1-6; D may be TRBD1 (6 bases). This TCR was sampled from an adult in good health. Source: peripheral blood, taken on day 0 of AZD1222 vaccination. The CDR3 coding sequence is TGTGCCAGCTGCCAGGGGAGAGGTTCACCCCTCCACTTT. Amino acids: CASCQGRGSPLHF.